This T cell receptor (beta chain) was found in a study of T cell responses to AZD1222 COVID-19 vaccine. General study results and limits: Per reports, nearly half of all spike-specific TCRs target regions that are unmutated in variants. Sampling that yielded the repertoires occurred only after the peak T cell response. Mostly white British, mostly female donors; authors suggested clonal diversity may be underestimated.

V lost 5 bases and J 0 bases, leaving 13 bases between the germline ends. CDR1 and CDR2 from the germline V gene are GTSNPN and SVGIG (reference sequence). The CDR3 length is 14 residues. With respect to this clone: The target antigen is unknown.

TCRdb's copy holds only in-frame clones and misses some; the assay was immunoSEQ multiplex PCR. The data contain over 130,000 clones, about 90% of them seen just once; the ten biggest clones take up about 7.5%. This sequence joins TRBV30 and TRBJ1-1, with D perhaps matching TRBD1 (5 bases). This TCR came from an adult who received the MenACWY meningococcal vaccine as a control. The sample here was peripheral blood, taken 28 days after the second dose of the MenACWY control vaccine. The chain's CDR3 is CAWQTGNLNTEAFF. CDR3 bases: TGTGCCTGGCAAACAGGAAACTTGAACACTGAAGCTTTCTTT.